A selection of T cell receptor beta chains follows, all from one sample in a study of B cell selection in AIRE deficiency. Here immunoSEQ multiplex PCR was the method, and the copy in TCRdb shows in-frame clones only, minus some. Altogether about 930 clones are present, roughly 82% being singletons, with the ten largest covering roughly 2.5%. Material for sequencing was conventional CD4+ T cells sorted from PBMCs. The receptor set was obtained from a human donor with AIRE deficiency. Both conserved end residues are part of each CDR3. Each record gives: D gene, CDR3 length, V gene, J gene, clone size, CDR3 protein, CDR3 DNA. D genes are given only for firm matches. Where a row states a size, it is once, few, many or the class of an expanded clone; other rows omit it.

-	10	TRBV10-2	TRBJ2-7	-	CASSDYEQYF	TGCGCCAGCAGCGACTACGAGCAGTACTTC
-	14	TRBV6-4	TRBJ1-1	-	CASRVQASNTEAFF	TGTGCCAGCAGGGTACAGGCCTCGAACACTGAAGCTTTCTTT
-	14	TRBV5-4	TRBJ2-5	-	CASSLIGSQETQYF	TGTGCCAGCAGCTTGATAGGGAGCCAGGAGACCCAGTACTTC
-	15	TRBV19	TRBJ2-3	-	CASSSLSYGTDTQYF	TGTGCCAGTAGTAGTCTATCGTATGGGACAGATACGCAGTATTTT
-	13	TRBV7-9	TRBJ2-3	-	CASSLAQTDTQYF	TGTGCCAGCAGCTTAGCCCAAACAGATACGCAGTATTTT
-	13	TRBV19	TRBJ2-1	few	CASSKTPGNEQFF	TGTGCCAGTAGCAAGACTCCTGGCAATGAGCAGTTCTTC
-	14	TRBV10-1	TRBJ2-2	-	CASSGVSSTGELFF	TGCGCCAGCAGTGGTGTAAGCTCCACCGGGGAGCTGTTTTTT
-	13	TRBV30	TRBJ1-5	-	CAWSGLNNQPQHF	TGTGCCTGGAGTGGGTTGAACAATCAGCCCCAGCATTTT
-	15	TRBV7-9	TRBJ2-7	-	CASSLSNTGGLEQYF	TGTGCCAGCAGCTTAAGCAATACAGGAGGCCTAGAGCAGTACTTC
-	13	TRBV11-2	TRBJ2-1	-	CASSPGVSNEQFF	TGTGCCAGCAGCCCGGGAGTAAGCAATGAGCAGTTCTTC
TRBD2	17	TRBV19	TRBJ2-3	-	CASSIGTSGRGTDTQYF	TGTGCCAGTAGTATAGGCACTAGCGGAAGGGGCACAGATACGCAGTATTTT
-	15	TRBV7-9	TRBJ1-5	few	CASSLSEPGNQPQHF	TGTGCCAGCAGCTTATCCGAACCGGGCAATCAGCCCCAGCATTTT
-	13	TRBV19	TRBJ2-7	-	CATRRQGGYEQYF	TGTGCCACCCGGAGGCAGGGGGGATACGAGCAGTACTTC
-	13	TRBV4-3	TRBJ2-1	-	CASSQDWRGEQFF	TGCGCCAGCAGCCAAGATTGGAGGGGTGAGCAGTTCTTC
-	14	TRBV5-5	TRBJ1-2	-	CASSLPPGAEGYTF	TGTGCCAGCAGCTTGCCCCCGGGCGCGGAAGGCTACACCTTC
-	14	TRBV18	TRBJ1-4	-	CASSPSSTNEKLFF	TGTGCCAGCTCACCATCCTCAACTAATGAAAAACTGTTTTTT
-	14	TRBV7-7	TRBJ1-1	-	CASSLGPYNTEAFF	TGTGCCAGCAGCTTAGGTCCGTACAACACTGAAGCTTTCTTT
-	12	TRBV7-9	TRBJ1-1	-	CATRRKNTEAFF	TGTGCCACCAGACGGAAGAACACTGAAGCTTTCTTT
-	13	TRBV7-3	TRBJ2-3	-	CASSLTWRGAQYF	TGTGCCAGCAGCTTAACCTGGAGGGGTGCGCAGTATTTT
-	17	TRBV18	TRBJ2-3	-	CASSHGRIPPSTDTQYF	TGTGCCAGCTCCCACGGTCGGATTCCCCCCTCCACAGATACGCAGTATTTT
TRBD2	14	TRBV7-2	TRBJ2-7	-	CASSFDGTSVEQYF	TGTGCCAGCTCGTTCGACGGGACTAGCGTCGAGCAGTACTTC
-	16	TRBV21-1	TRBJ1-4	once	CASSKGGAGVSEKLFF	TGTGCCAGCAGCAAAGGAGGGGCTGGGGTAAGTGAAAAACTGTTTTTT